This T cell receptor beta chain comes out of a study of T cell repertoires in cytomegalovirus infection. Study summary: From public TCR beta signatures came an indication of both CMV infection and matching HLA type. Study outcomes and limitations: There were carriers of CMV plus the relevant HLA, and cumulative public TCR beta family frequency identified them. HLA-C-restricted CMV clonotypes gave the most frequent clonotype in two of eight donors.

V lost 0 bases, J lost 3 bases, and 5 bases stayed unmatched. CDR1 and CDR2 (germline): SGHKS, YYEKEE (reference sequence). The CDR3 has 15 amino acids. One entry per CDR3 protein results from TCRdb running MiXCR on the reads. The data contain roughly 760,000 distinct CDR3 sequences, less than 40% of them singletons. This clonotype was seen a handful of times. Its antigen is not identified. This sequence originates from a human donor in good health (CMV status not recorded). Some clones in this sample may be carry-over from other donors' samples. J is TRBJ2-7 and V is TRBV5-5; 8 bases match TRBD1. Sequenced: PBMCs. CDR3 sequence reads: CASSLAAGGFYEQYF. DNA of the CDR3: TGTGCCAGCAGCTTGGCGGCAGGGGGCTTCTACGAGCAGTACTTC. The whole variable domain, remainder taken from reference TRBV5-5 and TRBJ2-7, is DAGVTQSPTHLIKTRGQQVTLRCSPISGHKSVSWYQQVLGQGPQFIFQYYEKEERGRGNFPDRFSARQFPNYSSELNVNALLLGDSALYLCASSLAAGGFYEQYFGPGTRLTVT.